These T cell receptor beta chains were read from a single sample in a study of cytomegalovirus exposure and HLA in healthy donors. Measured with immunoSEQ multiplex PCR; TCRdb has only the in-frame clones, and not every one. This table has about 110,000 clones, around 77% appearing once. The sample consisted of PBMCs. Every receptor here comes from a woman aged 25 to 39 in good health and CMV-seropositive. Both conserved end residues are part of each CDR3. D genes are given only for firm matches. Clone sizes are given selectively: once, few, many, or a class where the clone is expanded.

d_gene: -; v_gene: TRBV25-1; abundance: -; j_gene: TRBJ2-2; CDR3aa: CASSDTGRTGELFF; CDR3nt: TGTGCCAGCAGTGATACAGGGAGAACCGGGGAGCTGTTTTTT
d_gene: TRBD1; v_gene: TRBV6-6; abundance: -; j_gene: TRBJ1-1; CDR3aa: CASTDRVGAFF; CDR3nt: TGTGCCAGCACCGACAGGGTAGGGGCTTTCTTT
d_gene: -; v_gene: TRBV30; abundance: -; j_gene: TRBJ1-3; CDR3aa: CAWSAYLLSSGNTIYF; CDR3nt: TGTGCCTGGAGTGCCTATCTCCTAAGCTCTGGAAACACCATATATTTT
d_gene: -; v_gene: TRBV6-5; abundance: -; j_gene: TRBJ1-2; CDR3aa: CASSYPDLLNGYTF; CDR3nt: TGTGCCAGCAGTTACCCCGATCTACTGAATGGCTACACCTTC
d_gene: -; v_gene: TRBV4-1; abundance: -; j_gene: TRBJ1-6; CDR3aa: CASSPDGGRQSSYNSPLHF; CDR3nt: TGCGCCAGCAGTCCTGACGGGGGACGCCAGAGCTCCTATAATTCACCCCTCCACTTT
d_gene: TRBD2; v_gene: TRBV6-1; abundance: -; j_gene: TRBJ2-2; CDR3aa: CASNLAVTGELFF; CDR3nt: TGTGCCAGCAACCTAGCGGTCACCGGGGAGCTGTTTTTT
d_gene: TRBD1; v_gene: TRBV6-1; abundance: -; j_gene: TRBJ2-7; CDR3aa: CASAQGAYPYEQYF; CDR3nt: TGTGCCAGCGCTCAGGGGGCTTATCCCTACGAGCAGTACTTC
d_gene: TRBD1; v_gene: TRBV4-2; abundance: -; j_gene: TRBJ1-1; CDR3aa: CASSHDRGAEAFF; CDR3nt: TGTGCCAGCAGCCATGACAGGGGGGCTGAAGCTTTCTTT
d_gene: TRBD2; v_gene: TRBV29-1; abundance: -; j_gene: TRBJ2-1; CDR3aa: CSGGGTSSPEQFF; CDR3nt: TGCAGCGGCGGGGGGACTAGTAGTCCTGAGCAGTTCTTC
d_gene: -; v_gene: TRBV6-5; abundance: -; j_gene: TRBJ2-7; CDR3aa: CASMGRGYEQYF; CDR3nt: TGTGCCAGCATGGGCAGGGGTTACGAGCAGTACTTC
d_gene: TRBD2; v_gene: TRBV7-8; abundance: few; j_gene: TRBJ2-1; CDR3aa: CASSSERGLAQFF; CDR3nt: TGTGCCAGCAGTTCCGAGCGGGGACTAGCGCAGTTCTTC
d_gene: -; v_gene: TRBV6-6; abundance: -; j_gene: TRBJ1-2; CDR3aa: CASSYPPDYGYTF; CDR3nt: TGTGCCAGCAGTTACCCCCCGGACTATGGCTACACCTTC
d_gene: TRBD1; v_gene: TRBV2; abundance: -; j_gene: TRBJ1-5; CDR3aa: CASSVGQGNQPQHF; CDR3nt: TGTGCCAGCAGTGTGGGACAGGGCAATCAGCCCCAGCATTTT
d_gene: TRBD1; v_gene: TRBV5-4; abundance: -; j_gene: TRBJ1-2; CDR3aa: CASSRWTGLNYGYTF; CDR3nt: TGTGCCAGCAGCAGATGGACAGGTCTAAACTATGGCTACACCTTC
d_gene: -; v_gene: TRBV6-1; abundance: -; j_gene: TRBJ1-2; CDR3aa: CASSEALADWGYTF; CDR3nt: TGTGCCAGCAGTGAAGCGCTCGCCGACTGGGGCTACACCTTC
d_gene: -; v_gene: TRBV5-1; abundance: -; j_gene: TRBJ1-2; CDR3aa: CASSLGGGRYGYTF; CDR3nt: TGCGCCAGCAGCTTGGGGGGCGGCAGATATGGCTACACCTTC
d_gene: TRBD1; v_gene: TRBV12-5; abundance: -; j_gene: TRBJ1-2; CDR3aa: CASVWGRGDYGYTF; CDR3nt: TGTGCTAGTGTATGGGGCAGGGGGGACTATGGCTACACCTTC
d_gene: -; v_gene: TRBV11-2; abundance: few; j_gene: TRBJ2-7; CDR3aa: CASSLVLSYNYEQYF; CDR3nt: TGTGCCAGCAGCTTGGTTTTGAGCTATAACTACGAGCAGTACTTC
d_gene: -; v_gene: TRBV6-5; abundance: -; j_gene: TRBJ2-1; CDR3aa: CASSYSTGYNEQFF; CDR3nt: TGTGCCAGCAGTTACTCTACCGGTTACAATGAGCAGTTCTTC
d_gene: -; v_gene: TRBV14; abundance: few; j_gene: TRBJ2-1; CDR3aa: CASSFRAGLYNEQFF; CDR3nt: TGTGCCAGCAGCTTCAGGGCGGGACTCTACAATGAGCAGTTCTTC
d_gene: TRBD2; v_gene: TRBV6-1; abundance: once; j_gene: TRBJ2-7; CDR3aa: CASSVAGTSGNYEQYF; CDR3nt: TGTGCCAGCAGTGTAGCCGGGACTAGCGGGAACTACGAGCAGTACTTC
d_gene: -; v_gene: TRBV19; abundance: few; j_gene: TRBJ1-2; CDR3aa: CASSPRAGLRDYGYTF; CDR3nt: TGTGCCAGTAGTCCCCGCGCGGGGCTAAGGGACTATGGCTACACCTTC
d_gene: -; v_gene: TRBV18; abundance: -; j_gene: TRBJ1-6; CDR3aa: CASSGSSYNSPLHF; CDR3nt: TGTGCCAGCTCCGGGAGCTCCTATAATTCACCCCTCCACTTT
d_gene: TRBD2; v_gene: TRBV5-1; abundance: few; j_gene: TRBJ2-1; CDR3aa: CASSFGLAVYNEQFF; CDR3nt: TGCGCCAGCAGCTTCGGGCTAGCGGTATACAATGAGCAGTTCTTC
d_gene: -; v_gene: TRBV7-9; abundance: few; j_gene: TRBJ2-1; CDR3aa: CASSKAPLNEQFF; CDR3nt: TGTGCCAGTAGTAAAGCGCCCTTGAATGAGCAGTTCTTC
d_gene: -; v_gene: TRBV14; abundance: -; j_gene: TRBJ1-2; CDR3aa: CASSGQFYGYTF; CDR3nt: TGTGCCAGCAGCGGCCAATTCTATGGCTACACCTTC
d_gene: TRBD1; v_gene: TRBV9; abundance: -; j_gene: TRBJ1-5; CDR3aa: CASSRHDATGTGNQPQHF; CDR3nt: TGTGCCAGCAGCCGACACGATGCGACCGGGACAGGGAATCAGCCCCAGCATTTT
d_gene: TRBD2; v_gene: TRBV4-1; abundance: -; j_gene: TRBJ2-1; CDR3aa: CASTRDYRYNEQFF; CDR3nt: TGCGCCAGCACCCGGGACTACAGGTACAATGAGCAGTTCTTC
d_gene: TRBD1; v_gene: TRBV10-3; abundance: -; j_gene: TRBJ1-2; CDR3aa: CATRDSVNYGYTF; CDR3nt: TGTGCCACTCGGGACAGCGTTAACTATGGCTACACCTTC
d_gene: TRBD1; v_gene: TRBV15; abundance: once; j_gene: TRBJ2-7; CDR3aa: CATRAGTGSFYEQYF; CDR3nt: TGTGCCACCAGAGCCGGGACAGGGTCTTTCTACGAGCAGTACTTC
d_gene: -; v_gene: TRBV19; abundance: -; j_gene: TRBJ2-1; CDR3aa: CASSLQGLSYNEQFF; CDR3nt: TGTGCCAGTAGTCTCCAGGGATTATCCTACAATGAGCAGTTCTTC
d_gene: -; v_gene: TRBV19; abundance: -; j_gene: TRBJ1-3; CDR3aa: CASSINREVSGNTIYF; CDR3nt: TGTGCCAGTAGTATTAACAGGGAAGTGTCTGGAAACACCATATATTTT
d_gene: TRBD2; v_gene: TRBV19; abundance: -; j_gene: TRBJ2-3; CDR3aa: CASTFSGPGDTQYF; CDR3nt: TGTGCCAGTACGTTTAGCGGGCCGGGAGATACGCAGTATTTT
d_gene: TRBD1; v_gene: TRBV6-6; abundance: few; j_gene: TRBJ2-5; CDR3aa: CASTQQGQEQETQYF; CDR3nt: TGTGCCAGCACTCAACAGGGACAGGAGCAAGAGACCCAGTACTTC
d_gene: -; v_gene: TRBV10-2; abundance: -; j_gene: TRBJ2-3; CDR3aa: CASSGGDRALILFTDTQYF; CDR3nt: TGCGCCAGCAGTGGGGGGGACAGAGCGCTTATACTATTCACAGATACGCAGTATTTT
d_gene: TRBD1; v_gene: TRBV2; abundance: -; j_gene: TRBJ2-5; CDR3aa: CASSGQGPYF; CDR3nt: TGTGCCAGCAGCGGACAGGGTCCGTACTTC
d_gene: -; v_gene: TRBV19; abundance: -; j_gene: TRBJ1-1; CDR3aa: CASSIGQMNTEAFF; CDR3nt: TGTGCCAGTAGTATAGGACAGATGAACACTGAAGCTTTCTTT
d_gene: -; v_gene: TRBV20-1; abundance: -; j_gene: TRBJ1-1; CDR3aa: CSAKRGTEAFF; CDR3nt: TGCAGTGCTAAAAGGGGCACTGAAGCTTTCTTT
d_gene: TRBD1; v_gene: TRBV6-1; abundance: -; j_gene: TRBJ1-5; CDR3aa: CASSALGQGDQPQHF; CDR3nt: TGTGCCAGCAGCGCCCTAGGACAGGGCGATCAGCCCCAGCATTTT
d_gene: -; v_gene: TRBV15; abundance: -; j_gene: TRBJ1-1; CDR3aa: CATSRPRGMGTEAFF; CDR3nt: TGTGCCACCAGCAGACCCCGCGGGATGGGCACTGAAGCTTTCTTT
d_gene: -; v_gene: TRBV6-6; abundance: few; j_gene: TRBJ2-2; CDR3aa: CASSASGNTGELFF; CDR3nt: TGTGCCAGCAGTGCCTCGGGGAACACCGGGGAGCTGTTTTTT
d_gene: -; v_gene: TRBV18; abundance: -; j_gene: TRBJ1-1; CDR3aa: CASSPIRDSGTEAFF; CDR3nt: TGTGCCAGCTCACCAATCAGGGACTCGGGCACTGAAGCTTTCTTT
d_gene: TRBD1; v_gene: TRBV5-1; abundance: -; j_gene: TRBJ2-7; CDR3aa: CASSVGDRGRNEQYF; CDR3nt: TGCGCCAGCAGCGTCGGGGACAGGGGGAGAAACGAGCAGTACTTC
d_gene: TRBD1; v_gene: TRBV29-1; abundance: -; j_gene: TRBJ1-2; CDR3aa: CSVPGTGYIDYGYTF; CDR3nt: TGCAGCGTTCCCGGGACAGGGTATATCGACTATGGCTACACCTTC
d_gene: TRBD2; v_gene: TRBV19; abundance: once; j_gene: TRBJ2-7; CDR3aa: CASSGRLAGNSYEQYF; CDR3nt: TGTGCCAGTAGTGGAAGACTAGCGGGTAATTCCTACGAGCAGTACTTC
d_gene: -; v_gene: TRBV18; abundance: few; j_gene: TRBJ2-2; CDR3aa: CASSPSGQQGGTGELFF; CDR3nt: TGTGCCAGCTCACCTTCTGGCCAACAGGGCGGCACCGGGGAGCTGTTTTTT
d_gene: TRBD1; v_gene: TRBV12-5; abundance: -; j_gene: TRBJ2-2; CDR3aa: CASGLVQGATGELFF; CDR3nt: TGTGCTAGTGGTTTAGTGCAGGGGGCCACCGGGGAGCTGTTTTTT
d_gene: TRBD1; v_gene: TRBV9; abundance: once; j_gene: TRBJ2-7; CDR3aa: CASSPRDSATEQYF; CDR3nt: TGTGCCAGCAGCCCCCGGGACAGCGCGACCGAGCAGTACTTC
d_gene: -; v_gene: TRBV7-9; abundance: few; j_gene: TRBJ1-1; CDR3aa: CASSASGAPRTEAFF; CDR3nt: TGTGCCAGCAGCGCTAGCGGGGCGCCGAGGACTGAAGCTTTCTTT
d_gene: -; v_gene: TRBV6-1; abundance: -; j_gene: TRBJ2-3; CDR3aa: CASSEVLGTGTDTQYF; CDR3nt: TGTGCCAGCAGTGAAGTGCTAGGGACTGGCACAGATACGCAGTATTTT
d_gene: TRBD2; v_gene: TRBV5-6; abundance: -; j_gene: TRBJ2-3; CDR3aa: CASSSDRTSENTDTQYF; CDR3nt: TGTGCCAGCAGCTCGGACAGGACTAGCGAGAACACAGATACGCAGTATTTT
d_gene: -; v_gene: TRBV29-1; abundance: -; j_gene: TRBJ2-3; CDR3aa: CSVGGRNTDTQYF; CDR3nt: TGCAGCGTTGGGGGGAGGAACACAGATACGCAGTATTTT
d_gene: TRBD1; v_gene: TRBV7-6; abundance: -; j_gene: TRBJ2-7; CDR3aa: CASSLPGQGREQYF; CDR3nt: TGTGCCAGCAGCTTACCGGGACAGGGTCGCGAGCAGTACTTC
d_gene: TRBD1; v_gene: TRBV6-1; abundance: once; j_gene: TRBJ1-1; CDR3aa: CASRDRGAVEAEAFF; CDR3nt: TGTGCCAGCAGAGACAGGGGGGCCGTTGAGGCTGAAGCTTTCTTT
d_gene: -; v_gene: TRBV11-2; abundance: -; j_gene: TRBJ2-1; CDR3aa: CASSSRRGVASYNEQFF; CDR3nt: TGTGCCAGCAGCTCCCGCCGCGGCGTTGCCTCCTACAATGAGCAGTTCTTC
d_gene: TRBD1; v_gene: TRBV6-1; abundance: -; j_gene: TRBJ2-7; CDR3aa: CAATTGSNEQYF; CDR3nt: TGTGCCGCGACGACAGGGTCCAACGAGCAGTACTTC